A single T cell receptor beta chain is shown here with its context. Antigen specificity is unknown. This specimen comes from a study of OX40 agonist ivuxolimab in advanced cancers. The study, taken as a whole, reports: Still undetermined is the antigen specificity of the expanded peripheral T cells. Fewer expanded clones were found on average in CD4+ than in CD8+ T cells.

Systemic immunosuppression or autoimmune disease history was grounds to exclude patients. Some clones are missing from TCRdb's copy, which holds only in-frame ones; the method was immunoSEQ multiplex PCR. The table includes 50,000 to 75,000 clones, 87% detected once. Trimming took 5 bases from V and 3 from J, leaving 12 bases between them. The CDR3 has 14 amino acids. CDR1 is SGHVS, CDR2 FNYEAQ, per germline. The sequence came from an adult with an advanced solid tumor such as melanoma, head and neck, liver or kidney cancer. V is TRBV7-6 and J is TRBJ2-3; TRBD2 is a possible D gene (6 bases). This material consisted of CD4+ or CD8+ T cells sorted from blood, taken in a trial of the OX40 agonist ivuxolimab. CDR3 loop: CASSGTRTTDTQYF. CDR3 in DNA: TGTGCCAGCAGCGGGACTCGCACGACAGATACGCAGTATTTT.